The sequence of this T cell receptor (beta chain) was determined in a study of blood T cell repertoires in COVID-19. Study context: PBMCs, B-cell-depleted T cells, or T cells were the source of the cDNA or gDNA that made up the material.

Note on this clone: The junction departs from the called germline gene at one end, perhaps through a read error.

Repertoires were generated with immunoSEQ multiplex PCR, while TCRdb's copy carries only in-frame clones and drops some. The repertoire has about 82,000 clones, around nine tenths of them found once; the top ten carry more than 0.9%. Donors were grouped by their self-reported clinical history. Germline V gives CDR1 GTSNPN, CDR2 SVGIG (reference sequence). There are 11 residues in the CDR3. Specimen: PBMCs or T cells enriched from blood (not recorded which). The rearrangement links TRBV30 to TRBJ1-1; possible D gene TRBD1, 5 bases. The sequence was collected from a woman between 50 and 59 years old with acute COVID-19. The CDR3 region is CAWRRDGTGLW. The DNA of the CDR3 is TGTGCCTGGAGGCGGGACGGCACCGGCCTGTGG. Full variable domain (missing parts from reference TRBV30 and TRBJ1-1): SQTIHQWPATLVQPVGSPLSLECTVEGTSNPNLYWYRQAAGRGLQLLFYSVGIGQISSEVPQNLSASRPQDRQFILSSKKLLLSDSGFYLCAWRRDGTGLWGQGTRLTVV.